A selection of T cell receptor beta chains follows, all from one sample in a study of low-dose radiotherapy and immunotherapy resistance in tumors. TCRdb fed the reads into MiXCR, producing one record per CDR3 protein. The data contain just over 90,000 distinct CDR3 sequences, under 25% of them singletons. The sequencing used PBMCs, collected after low-dose radiotherapy plus immunotherapy. These receptors all stem from a female donor with ovarian cancer. Each CDR3 is given with its conserved first and last residue. A D gene is named only where the DNA matches it firmly. Part of the rows lack a size; the others show once, few, many or a class for expanded clones.

D gene	clone size	V gene	J gene	CDR3 DNA	CDR3 protein
.	large	TRBV24-1	TRBJ2-2	TGTGCCACCAGTGAACCTAGACAGAACACCGGGGAGCTGTTTTTT	CATSEPRQNTGELFF
.	many	TRBV30	TRBJ2-2	TGTGCCTGGAGTGTACCGGCCTCCGGGGAGCTGTTTTTT	CAWSVPASGELFF
.	many	TRBV29-1	TRBJ2-1	TGCAGCGTTGAGGCAAGTAGAAATGAGCAGTTCTTC	CSVEASRNEQFF
.	few	TRBV27	TRBJ2-3	TGTGCCAGCAGTTTATGGTCGGGGGGCGTTAGCACAGATACGCAGTATTTT	CASSLWSGGVSTDTQYF
.	few	TRBV10-3	TRBJ2-7	TGTGCCACCGGGCGCGACGCCTACGAGCAGTACTTC	CATGRDAYEQYF
TRBD1	many	TRBV11-2	TRBJ2-1	TGTGCCAGCAGCTCGGGACAGGGTATAAAGAATGAGCAGTTCTTC	CASSSGQGIKNEQFF
.	many	TRBV19	TRBJ1-2	TGTGCCAGTAGTATCGGGGCTAACTATGGCTACACCTTC	CASSIGANYGYTF
.	many	TRBV9	TRBJ2-2	TGTGCCAGCAGCCCTACAGACTTGTCCGGGGAGCTGTTTTTT	CASSPTDLSGELFF
.	many	TRBV5-5	TRBJ2-7	TGTGCCAGCAGCCCCGGCTACGAGCAGTACTTC	CASSPGYEQYF
TRBD2	.	TRBV11-3	TRBJ2-1	TGTGCCAGCAGCCCCCGAGGGGCGGGAGGGCCTTCCTACAATGAGCAGTTCTTC	CASSPRGAGGPSYNEQFF
.	many	TRBV19	TRBJ2-1	TGTGCCAGTAGAGATGGGACATCCCTCGATGAGCAGTTCTTC	CASRDGTSLDEQFF
TRBD2	.	TRBV9	TRBJ2-4	TGTGCCAGCAGCGGAACTAGCGGGGGGCCCAAAAACATTCAGTACTTC	CASSGTSGGPKNIQYF